Each of the 5 T cell receptor beta chains below was sequenced from the same sample in a study of metastatic and nonmetastatic thyroid tumors. TCRdb redid the clone calls on the PCR reads using MiXCR. The sample holds about 38,000 clones, about half seen once. Thyroid surgery had not been preceded by any treatment in any patient. Sequencing used tumor tissue. The receptors were sampled from a male donor with papillary thyroid cancer or a benign thyroid nodule (not recorded which). Some clones in this sample may be carry-over from other donors' samples.

The rearrangement joins TRBV20-1 to TRBJ1-2; no firm D call. Trimming cost V 2 bases and J 4 bases, with 8 bases left between them. Germline CDR1 DFQATT, CDR2 SNEGSKA (reference sequence). The CDR3 is made up of 12 amino acids. In DNA, the CDR3 is TGCAGTGCTAGAACCGGAAGCTATGGCTACACCTTC. Protein sequence: CSARTGSYGYTF.

This clone was recorded a few times. The chain couples TRBV12-3 or TRBV12-4 to TRBJ2-1, with 7 bases matching TRBD2. With V trimmed by 1 base and J by 9 bases, 6 bases remained unmatched. The CDR3 has 14 residues. The CDR3 DNA follows: TGTGCCAGCAGTTTAGGGACTAGGGCTAGTGAGCAGTTCTTC. This codes for CASSLGTRASEQFF.

The chain employs TRBV13 and TRBJ2-7, with 10 bases matching TRBD1. The CDR3 runs 17 residues. V lost 6 bases, J lost 5 bases, and 16 bases stayed unmatched. Germline-derived CDR1 and CDR2 are PRHDT and FYEKMQ (reference sequence). The CDR3 loop is CASSPETGTGDDHEQYF. CDR3 in DNA: TGTGCCAGCAGTCCTGAAACCGGGACAGGGGATGACCACGAGCAGTACTTC.

The chain has TRBV6-1 and TRBJ1-1; 8 nucleotides agree with TRBD1. Germline-derived CDR1 and CDR2 are MNHNS and SASEGT. Trimming at V came to 6 bases and at J to 0 bases, leaving 9 bases not matched to a gene. The length of the CDR3 is 16 residues. The CDR3 DNA follows: TGTGCCAGCAGGGACAGGGCGTTAGGGTTGAACACTGAAGCTTTCTTT. The encoded protein is CASRDRALGLNTEAFF.

The J gene is TRBJ2-1, the V gene TRBV5-6, with D uncertain. The germline V gene has CDR1 SGHDT and CDR2 YYEEEE. Trimming shortened V by 1 base and J by 7 bases, and 6 bases separated the two germline ends. CDR3 length: 12 residues. DNA of the CDR3: TGTGCCAGCAGCTTGTCTAGGAATGAGCAGTTCTTC. It codes for CASSLSRNEQFF.